Listed below are T cell receptor beta chains from one sample, sequenced in a study of OX40 agonist ivuxolimab in advanced cancers. Data came from immunoSEQ multiplex PCR; TCRdb stores just in-frame clones and leaves some out. The repertoire holds 85,000 to 130,000 clones, with 75% to 95% as singletons. The sequencing used CD4+ or CD8+ T cells sorted from blood, collected in a trial of the OX40 agonist ivuxolimab. The receptors were gathered from an adult with an advanced solid tumor such as melanoma, head and neck, liver or kidney cancer. Both conserved end residues are part of each CDR3. Fields, in order: D gene, V gene, clone size, J gene, CDR3 DNA, CDR3 protein. A D gene is named only where the DNA matches it firmly. Some rows have no size entry. The others give once, few or many, or a class for an expanded clone.

.	TRBV7-8	.	TRBJ2-7	TGTGCCAGCAGCTTACCCCCGCTTAACGAGCAGTACTTC	CASSLPPLNEQYF
TRBD2	TRBV19	.	TRBJ2-1	TGTGCCAGTAGCGGACTAGCGGGAGGGAATGAGCAGTTCTTC	CASSGLAGGNEQFF
.	TRBV4-2	few	TRBJ2-7	TGTGCCAGCAGCCCGTCTCATCCCAGGGACGAGCAGTACTTC	CASSPSHPRDEQYF
.	TRBV5-6	.	TRBJ2-7	TGTGCCAGCGGGAAGATTGGAGGGGGAACCTACGAGCAGTACTTC	CASGKIGGGTYEQYF
.	TRBV11-1	few	TRBJ2-7	TGTGCCAGCAGCTTAGCAGGTTCGTACGAGCAGTACTTC	CASSLAGSYEQYF
.	TRBV7-8	.	TRBJ1-1	TGTGCCAGCCGGCAAAAGGAAAAGGGTAATACTGAAGCTTTCTTT	CASRQKEKGNTEAFF
.	TRBV20-1	.	TRBJ2-1	TGCAGTGCTACTAAAACGCTTCCGTTCTTC	CSATKTLPFF
.	TRBV19	few	TRBJ1-5	TGTGCCAGTAGTACCCGCGGGGTGCAGCCCCAGCATTTT	CASSTRGVQPQHF
TRBD2	TRBV5-4	.	TRBJ2-1	TGTGCCAGCAGCTTAGGTCTAGCGGGTTACAATGAGCAGTTCTTC	CASSLGLAGYNEQFF
.	TRBV2	.	TRBJ2-7	TGTGCCAGCACCGTCAGGGGGGCATACGAGCAGTACTTC	CASTVRGAYEQYF
TRBD1	TRBV15	.	TRBJ2-7	TGTGCCACCAGCAGAGAAGGCAGGGGGACCCCCTACGAGCAGTACTTC	CATSREGRGTPYEQYF
.	TRBV7-6	once	TRBJ2-7	TGTGCCAGCAGTCAAAGAGGGGGATACGAGCAGTACTTC	CASSQRGGYEQYF
TRBD2	TRBV9	.	TRBJ2-2	TGTGCCAGCAGCGTTGGTACTAGCGGTCACACCGGGGAGCTGTTTTTT	CASSVGTSGHTGELFF
TRBD2	TRBV4-1	.	TRBJ2-1	TGCGCCAGCAGCCCAGGACTAGCGAGAAGCTCCTACAATGAGCAGTTCTTC	CASSPGLARSSYNEQFF
.	TRBV4-2	few	TRBJ1-3	TGTGCCAGCAGCCAAGATTTCCGGGGAGGAAACACCATATATTTT	CASSQDFRGGNTIYF
TRBD1	TRBV6-5	.	TRBJ2-7	TGTGCCAGCAGTGACCGGGACAGGGGGTACGAGCAGTACTTC	CASSDRDRGYEQYF
.	TRBV7-9	once	TRBJ2-3	TGTGCCAGCAGCACCGGTTCCTCTTCCACAGATACGCAGTATTTT	CASSTGSSSTDTQYF
TRBD1	TRBV4-2	.	TRBJ2-5	TGTGCCAGCAGCCTATGGACAGGGGGGACGGAGACCCAGTACTTC	CASSLWTGGTETQYF
.	TRBV5-1	.	TRBJ2-1	TGCGCCAGCAGCACAGCCGGGACAACCTACAATGAGCAGTTCTTC	CASSTAGTTYNEQFF
.	TRBV28	once	TRBJ2-2	TGTGCCAGCAGTTTGAAAGTCGGGGAGCTGTTTTTT	CASSLKVGELFF
TRBD2	TRBV18	.	TRBJ2-7	TGTGCCAGCTCACCCAGCCGACTAGCGGGAGACTACGAGCAGTACTTC	CASSPSRLAGDYEQYF
.	TRBV7-2	.	TRBJ2-3	TGTGCCAGCAGCTTATCGGCCAGCAGGGGTTTTAGCACAGATACGCAGTATTTT	CASSLSASRGFSTDTQYF
TRBD1	TRBV28	.	TRBJ1-1	TGTGCCAGCGGAACTGGGACAGCCTTGAACACTGAAGCTTTCTTT	CASGTGTALNTEAFF
.	TRBV4-3	.	TRBJ2-7	TGCGCCAGCAGCCCGTCGACAGAGCAGTACTTC	CASSPSTEQYF
.	TRBV14	.	TRBJ1-2	TGTGCCAGCAGCCAAGAGTTTGTTGGGGGTGGCTACACCTTC	CASSQEFVGGGYTF
.	TRBV15	.	TRBJ2-1	TGTGCCACCAGCAGAGATCCCGGGACCTACAATGAGCAGTTCTTC	CATSRDPGTYNEQFF
.	TRBV27	.	TRBJ2-7	TGTGCCAGCAGTTTAAGGATCGGGGCATCCTACGAGCAGTACTTC	CASSLRIGASYEQYF
.	TRBV6-5	.	TRBJ2-7	TGTGCCAGCAGTTACGAGGGTAACGAGCAGTACTTC	CASSYEGNEQYF
.	TRBV19	.	TRBJ1-1	TGTGCCAGTAAGGTTGGTCGAACCATGAACACTGAAGCTTTCTTT	CASKVGRTMNTEAFF
.	TRBV18	once	TRBJ2-7	TGTGCCAGCTCACCAGGATCTCTTTCCTACGAGCAGTACTTC	CASSPGSLSYEQYF
TRBD2	TRBV7-8	.	TRBJ2-1	TGTGCCAGCAGCTTAGTACTAGCGGGAACCAATGAGCAGTTCTTC	CASSLVLAGTNEQFF
TRBD1	TRBV4-1	.	TRBJ2-7	TGCGCCAGCAGCCAAGGGTCGCGGGACAGGGTCGAGCAGTACTTC	CASSQGSRDRVEQYF
.	TRBV19	.	TRBJ1-1	TGTGCCAGTATACACAACGTGGGGGCGTCTGAAGCTTTCTTT	CASIHNVGASEAFF
.	TRBV28	.	TRBJ1-2	TGTGCCAGCCTACGGGGGACGGGTGAAGGCTACACCTTC	CASLRGTGEGYTF
.	TRBV9	.	TRBJ2-1	TGTGCCAGCAGCGTAGCACCGGGACTTGGATACAATGAGCAGTTCTTC	CASSVAPGLGYNEQFF
.	TRBV28	.	TRBJ2-3	TGTGCCAGCAGTTTCCTAGCGCCAGATACGCAGTATTTT	CASSFLAPDTQYF
TRBD1	TRBV9	.	TRBJ1-1	TGTGCCAGCAGCGTAGACAGGGGGGCCACTGAAGCTTTCTTT	CASSVDRGATEAFF
.	TRBV5-6	.	TRBJ2-7	TGTGCCAGCAGCTTGATAGCAGGAGTAGGTTACGAGCAGTACTTC	CASSLIAGVGYEQYF
.	TRBV27	.	TRBJ1-6	TGTGCCAGCAGTTACGGACAGTATAATTCACCCCTCCACTTT	CASSYGQYNSPLHF
TRBD1	TRBV7-6	.	TRBJ1-3	TGTGCCAGCAGCTTAGCCCCAGGACAGGCCTTCGCTGGAAACACCATATATTTT	CASSLAPGQAFAGNTIYF
TRBD1	TRBV6-6	.	TRBJ2-7	TGTGCCAGCAGTCTTGGACAGGGATCCTACGAGCAGTACTTC	CASSLGQGSYEQYF
.	TRBV28	.	TRBJ2-7	TGTGCCAGCAGTTTCTTAAGCGGAACCTACGAGCAGTACTTC	CASSFLSGTYEQYF
.	TRBV6-4	.	TRBJ1-4	TGTGCCAGCAGCCGAGGGGGGTTGGAGACTGCAACTAATGAAAAACTGTTTTTT	CASSRGGLETATNEKLFF
.	TRBV11-2	.	TRBJ2-7	TGTGCCAGCAGCTATACCTCGTTCCCCGCCTACGAGCAGTACTTC	CASSYTSFPAYEQYF
.	TRBV28	.	TRBJ1-2	TGTGCCAGCGGGGGGGGCGGCTATGGCTACACCTTC	CASGGGGYGYTF